The rows below give T cell receptor beta chains drawn from one sample of a study of CD8+ T cells in alopecia areata. The table came from immunoSEQ multiplex PCR; TCRdb's copy has only in-frame clones and leaves some out. The repertoire holds some 42,000 clones, with roughly 92% as singletons. The sequencing used CD8+ T cells sorted from blood, collected at week 24, from a patient treated with tofacitinib. These receptors all come from a human donor with alopecia areata. Each CDR3 is given with its conserved first and last residue. Fields, in order: J gene, clone size, D gene, V gene, CDR3 DNA, CDR3 protein. The D gene is left open where the match is weak. Size tells how often a clone was seen (once, few, many) or the class of an expanded clone, and some rows leave it out.

TRBJ2-5,NA,NA,TRBV27,TGTGCCAGCAGTCCGAGACCGGGGTCTCGGGGAGAGACCCAGTACTTC,CASSPRPGSRGETQYF
TRBJ2-5,few,NA,TRBV27,TGTGCCAGCAGTTTAACCCCTGGGCAGCACCAAGAGACCCAGTACTTC,CASSLTPGQHQETQYF
TRBJ2-2,NA,NA,TRBV29-1,TGCAGCGTTACGGGGCAGCCGAACACCGGGGAGCTGTTTTTT,CSVTGQPNTGELFF
TRBJ2-1,NA,NA,TRBV14,TGTGCCAGCAGCCCCGGTGGGGAGCAGTTCTTC,CASSPGGEQFF
TRBJ2-1,NA,TRBD2,TRBV29-1,TGCAGCGTTGAGTCGGGACTAGCGGGGCCCAATGAGCAGTTCTTC,CSVESGLAGPNEQFF
TRBJ2-1,NA,NA,TRBV28,TGTGCCAGCAGCCCTGGCGGGATCTACAATGAGCAGTTCTTC,CASSPGGIYNEQFF
TRBJ1-3,NA,NA,TRBV7-9,TGTGCCAGCAGCTTTTTGTGGGATTCTGGAAACACCATATATTTT,CASSFLWDSGNTIYF
TRBJ2-1,NA,NA,TRBV7-3,TGTGCCACTGCGGCGGGCAGGGGTAGCAATGAGCAGTTCTTC,CATAAGRGSNEQFF
TRBJ2-3,NA,NA,TRBV28,TGTGCCAGCAGTTTGGGCAGGGGGGGCACAGATACGCAGTATTTT,CASSLGRGGTDTQYF
TRBJ2-1,NA,NA,TRBV29-1,TGCAGCGTTGAAGAGGACGGCGTAAAAGAGCAGTTCTTC,CSVEEDGVKEQFF
TRBJ2-5,NA,TRBD2,TRBV2,TGTGCCAGCAGTGAAGCTCCTAGCGGGGGGAGGTCCCAAGAGACCCAGTACTTC,CASSEAPSGGRSQETQYF
TRBJ2-3,once,NA,TRBV7-2,TGTGCCAGCGTGGCAGAGAACACAGATACGCAGTATTTT,CASVAENTDTQYF
TRBJ2-5,NA,NA,TRBV25-1,TGTGCCAGCAGTGGGGACGGGTTCCTGGAGACCCAGTACTTC,CASSGDGFLETQYF
TRBJ1-2,NA,NA,TRBV27,TGTGCCAGCAGTTTAGATCCGGACTATGGCTACACCTTC,CASSLDPDYGYTF
TRBJ2-2,NA,NA,TRBV19,TGTGCCAGTAGTCCGCAGTTCGGGGCCCCGAACACCGGGGAGCTGTTTTTT,CASSPQFGAPNTGELFF
TRBJ2-7,NA,NA,TRBV28,TGTGCCAGCAGTTTAGTGGTCTACGAGCAGTACTTC,CASSLVVYEQYF
TRBJ2-1,NA,NA,TRBV7-6,TGTGCCAGCAGCTCGGGGGTCGGTGGTAATGAGCAGTTCTTC,CASSSGVGGNEQFF
TRBJ2-7,NA,NA,TRBV6-6,TGTGCCAGCAGTTACTCACCGCCTCCCGACGAGCAGTACTTC,CASSYSPPPDEQYF
TRBJ2-7,NA,NA,TRBV7-9,TGTGCCAGCAGCCCCCCCGGGGCGAGCGAGCAGTACTTC,CASSPPGASEQYF
TRBJ2-1,NA,NA,TRBV4-1,TGCGCCAGCAGCCAAGGGGACAATGAGCAGTTCTTC,CASSQGDNEQFF
TRBJ2-1,once,TRBD2,TRBV5-8,TGTGCCAGCAAAGGCGGGGGGGCGAATGAGCAGTTCTTC,CASKGGGANEQFF
TRBJ2-5,NA,TRBD2,TRBV7-9,TGTGCCAGCAGCCCCTGGGCTAGCGGGGAGACCCAGTACTTC,CASSPWASGETQYF
TRBJ2-1,NA,NA,TRBV13,TGTGCCAGCAGCGCCGCTGGGGACTACAATGAGCAGTTCTTC,CASSAAGDYNEQFF
TRBJ2-7,NA,TRBD1,TRBV30,TGTGCCTGGGAACCGGGACAGGGGGAGTCCTACGAGCAGTACTTC,CAWEPGQGESYEQYF
TRBJ2-7,NA,TRBD1,TRBV7-2,TGTGCCAGCAGCTTAGAAGGACAGGGAACCTACGAGCAGTACTTC,CASSLEGQGTYEQYF
TRBJ2-7,NA,NA,TRBV7-2,TGTGCCAGCAGCTTGGAGGGTCAGGGATCCTACGAGCAGTACTTC,CASSLEGQGSYEQYF
TRBJ2-4,NA,NA,TRBV6-5,TGTGCCACCCGAGACAGTAAAAACATTCAGTACTTC,CATRDSKNIQYF
TRBJ2-1,NA,NA,TRBV29-1,TGCAGCGTTGATCAAGGCTCTAGGGAGCAGTTCTTC,CSVDQGSREQFF
TRBJ2-7,few,TRBD1,TRBV30,TGTGCCTGGAGCCCGGGACAGGCCGCCTACGAGCAGTACTTC,CAWSPGQAAYEQYF
TRBJ2-1,NA,NA,TRBV5-4,TGTGCCAGCAGCCTCCGGGACTACAATGAGCAGTTCTTC,CASSLRDYNEQFF
TRBJ2-2,NA,NA,TRBV11-2,TGTGCCAGCAGTCTCACCCCACTAGTGAGGGGGAACACCGGGGAGCTGTTTTTT,CASSLTPLVRGNTGELFF
TRBJ2-5,NA,NA,TRBV4-1,TGCGCCAGCAGCGAAGTTTCAGGGGCCCAAGAGACCCAGTACTTC,CASSEVSGAQETQYF
TRBJ2-1,NA,TRBD1,TRBV29-1,TGCAGCGTCACGGGACAGTTATACAATGAGCAGTTCTTC,CSVTGQLYNEQFF
TRBJ2-7,NA,TRBD1,TRBV6-1,TGTGCCAGCAGTGAACGTTCCACAGGGGCCTACGAGCAGTACTTC,CASSERSTGAYEQYF
TRBJ2-1,once,NA,TRBV7-9,TGTGCCAGCAGCCGCGGGGTGAGCTCCTACAATGAGCAGTTCTTC,CASSRGVSSYNEQFF
TRBJ2-5,NA,NA,TRBV30,TGTGCCTGGAGTCTCCGACCGACAGCGACCCAGTACTTC,CAWSLRPTATQYF
TRBJ2-7,NA,NA,TRBV7-9,TGTGCCAGCAGCTCACAAGAGAGCTCCTACGAGCAGTACTTC,CASSSQESSYEQYF
TRBJ2-1,few,NA,TRBV7-3,TGTGCCAGCAGCTTGCAGGTGGGCAATGAGCAGTTCTTC,CASSLQVGNEQFF
TRBJ2-7,NA,NA,TRBV4-3,TGCGCCAGCAGCGATAACGGTTACGAGCAGTACTTC,CASSDNGYEQYF
TRBJ2-3,NA,NA,TRBV7-2,TGTGCCAGCAGCTTAACCTCAGATACGCAGTATTTT,CASSLTSDTQYF
TRBJ2-1,NA,NA,TRBV28,TGTGCCACCCGTTCAGAAACTTCCTACAATGAGCAGTTCTTC,CATRSETSYNEQFF
TRBJ2-5,NA,NA,TRBV7-9,TGTGCCAGCAGCCTCCAAGGGCCACGGGTGGGCCAAGAGACCCAGTACTTC,CASSLQGPRVGQETQYF
TRBJ2-2,NA,TRBD1,TRBV7-9,TGTGCCAGCAGCTTATATGGACAGGAGAACACCGGGGAGCTGTTTTTT,CASSLYGQENTGELFF
TRBJ2-7,NA,TRBD1,TRBV7-6,TGTGCCAGCAGCTTAGCCAGGGGGCAAATCTACGAGCAGTACTTC,CASSLARGQIYEQYF
TRBJ2-3,NA,NA,TRBV5-4,TGTGCCAGCAGCATGGTGCCTTCCGATACGCAGTATTTT,CASSMVPSDTQYF
TRBJ2-7,NA,NA,TRBV28,TGTGCCAGCAGCGCGGGGTGGATCGACAGAACCCTCTACGAGCAGTACTTC,CASSAGWIDRTLYEQYF
TRBJ2-2,NA,NA,TRBV14,TGTGCCAGCAGCCAAGGGCAAAACACCGGGGAGCTGTTTTTT,CASSQGQNTGELFF
TRBJ2-2,NA,NA,TRBV28,TGTGCCAGCAGTTTAACCCCCGGGGAGCTGTTTTTT,CASSLTPGELFF
TRBJ2-5,NA,NA,TRBV9,TGTGCCAGCAGCCCTGAGATATTAACGGAGACCCAGCACTTC,CASSPEILTETQHF
TRBJ2-7,NA,TRBD1,TRBV28,TGTGCCAGCGCCAAGGATCGGGACAGGGGGCGGCACGAGCAGTACTTC,CASAKDRDRGRHEQYF
TRBJ2-7,NA,NA,TRBV29-1,TGCAGCGCCGGCCCGGGGGCCTACGAGCAGTACTTC,CSAGPGAYEQYF
TRBJ2-1,NA,NA,TRBV7-9,TGTGCCAGCAGCCCCCCGCGCGGACCAACTTACAATGAGCAGTTCTTC,CASSPPRGPTYNEQFF
TRBJ1-5,NA,TRBD1,TRBV28,TGTGCCAGCAGTTTAACCGAGACAGGGATTAATCAGCCCCAGCATTTT,CASSLTETGINQPQHF